A few counts support the clone carrying this T cell receptor beta chain. The antigen remains undetermined. This sample was included in a study of beta chain features in type 1 diabetes. Study results and caveats: Moderately but significantly shorter TCRB CDR3s were found in Type 1 diabetes patients in all four CD4+ subsets.

Reverse transcribing all isolated RNA meant expressed TCRB transcripts were sequenced. TCRdb's copy holds only in-frame clones and misses some; the assay was immunoSEQ multiplex PCR. The table has 600,000 or so clones, over 13% seen once. Germline V CDR1 and CDR2: SNHLY, FYNNEI. Trimming stripped 7 bases from V and 8 bases from J, with 14 bases between. This CDR3 has 13 residues. The sample comprised naive CD4+ T cells from blood. This clonotype was obtained from a man between 18 and 29 years old with type 1 diabetes. The gene calls are TRBV2 and TRBJ1-4, with TRBD1 as a possible D gene (6 bases). CDR3 coding DNA: TGTGCCAGCATTGCAGGGGTAGGAGAAAAACTGTTTTTT. Translating gives CASIAGVGEKLFF.